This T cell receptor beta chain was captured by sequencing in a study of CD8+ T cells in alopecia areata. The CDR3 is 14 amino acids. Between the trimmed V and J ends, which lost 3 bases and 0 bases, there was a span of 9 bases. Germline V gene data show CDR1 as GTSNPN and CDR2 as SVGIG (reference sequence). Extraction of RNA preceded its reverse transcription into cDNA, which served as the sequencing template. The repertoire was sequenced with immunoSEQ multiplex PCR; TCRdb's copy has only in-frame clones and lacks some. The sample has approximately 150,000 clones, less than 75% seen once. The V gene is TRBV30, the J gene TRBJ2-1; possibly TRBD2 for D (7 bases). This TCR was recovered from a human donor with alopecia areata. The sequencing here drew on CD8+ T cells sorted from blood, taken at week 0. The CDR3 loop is CAWRGGASYNEQFF. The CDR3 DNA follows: TGTGCCTGGAGAGGGGGGGCCTCCTACAATGAGCAGTTCTTC.